One and the same sample provided the 2 T cell receptor beta chains below, sequenced in a study of blood T cell repertoires in COVID-19 (dated by TCRdb to the early 2020s). The library was built by means of the immunoSEQ multiplex PCR assay. TCRdb holds this immuneACCESS table with in-frame rearrangements only. Some clones are missing; in checked studies, unresolved V genes explain under half, and the rest has no known cause. The sample table holds some 140,000 clones, of which around four fifths were seen once. The ten top clones hold 18% of the sample. Sample: PBMCs or T cells enriched from blood (not recorded which). The receptors stem from a man aged 25-45 years who had recovered from COVID-19.

This chain links TRBV7-9 with TRBJ1-5; 7 bases map to TRBD1. This CDR3 region has 13 residues. Germline-derived CDR1 and CDR2 are SEHNR and FQNEAQ (reference sequence). The trim removed 5 bases at V and 5 bases at J, leaving 3 bases unmatched. The CDR3 loop reads CASSPDRDQPQHF. The DNA for the CDR3 is TGTGCCAGCAGCCCCGACAGGGATCAGCCCCAGCATTTT. Combining the CDR3 with reference TRBV7-9 and TRBJ1-5 gives the whole variable domain DTGVSQNPRHKITKRGQNVTFRCDPISEHNRLYWYRQTLGQGPEFLTYFQNEAQLEKSRLLSDRFSAERPKGSFSTLEIQRTEQGDSAMYLCASSPDRDQPQHFGDGTRLSIL.

The chain joins TRBV4-1 to TRBJ1-2; maybe TRBD1 (6 bases). The CDR3 spans 15 residues. Germline V gives CDR1 MGHRA, CDR2 YSYEKL. The germline V and J ends were trimmed by 1 base and 3 bases, with 12 bases remaining between them. The CDR3, as DNA: TGCGCCAGCAGCCAAGTAGGCAGGGGAGACTATGGCTACACCTTC. Residues: CASSQVGRGDYGYTF.